Below are 17 T cell receptor beta chains sequenced from a single sample in a study of patients and donors after allogeneic stem cell transplantation (dated by TCRdb to between 2020 and 2021). The method behind the library was RT-PCR. Data came from a NextSeq 550. Using fastp trimming at Q25 and MiXCR clonotype assembly, TCRdb reanalyzed the public sequencing data and kept in-frame beta chains. Each record represents a unique CDR3 protein, reported with the most common genes and DNA among its rows. This sample comprises 150,000 or so distinct CDR3 sequences, 24% of them detected only once. The biggest ten clones account for 25% to 30% of the sample. The sequencing input was blood, either unsorted or a sorted T cell fraction (not recorded which). The receptors originated from a human donor who was either an allogeneic HSCT recipient or a stem cell or donor lymphocyte infusion donor (not recorded which). It is not recorded whose cells these are; they may come from a transplant donor.

The chain carries TRBV10-3 and TRBJ1-4; D gene unclear. The CDR3 has 14 residues. The ends were cut back, 6 bases at V and 8 bases at J, with 16 bases in the middle. Per germline, CDR1 ENHRY and CDR2 SYGVKD. The DNA for the CDR3 is TGTGCCATCAGGAGGGAAGGGCTAGGGGAAAAACTGTTTTTT. It codes for CAIRREGLGEKLFF.

The sample holds a few counts of this clonotype. The chain combines TRBV12-3 or TRBV12-4 with TRBJ2-3, with 7 bases aligning to TRBD1. V lost 6 bases to trimming and J lost 1 base; unmatched junction nucleotides: 7. CDR3 size: 15 residues. Written as DNA, the CDR3 is TGTGCCAGCAGAAGAGGGGGCGTAGGCACAGATACGCAGTATTTT. Translating it yields CASRRGGVGTDTQYF.

This clonotype appeared once. The gene calls are TRBV12-3 or TRBV12-4 and TRBJ2-1, with D unresolved. V shed 11 bases and J shed 0 bases, with 11 bases lying between them. CDR3 size: 13 residues. The CDR3 DNA sequence: TGTGCCTGCGGTGAGGCCTCCTACAATGAGCAGTTCTTC. It codes for CACGEASYNEQFF.

There are a few counts of this clonotype. The chain is built from TRBV4-3 and TRBJ2-1; D call uncertain. CDR1 and CDR2 (germline): LGHNA, YSLEER. The CDR3 spans 13 residues. V shed 3 bases and J shed 6 bases, with 9 bases lying between them. CDR3 loop: CASSQGTFNEQFF. CDR3 nucleotides: TGCGCCAGCAGCCAGGGAACATTCAATGAGCAGTTCTTC.

CDR3 sequence (DNA): TGTGCCAGCAAAAATGACAGGGCGAACACTGAAGCTTTCTTT. Translating gives CASKNDRANTEAFF. The chain couples TRBV7-3 to TRBJ1-1, with 7 bases fitting TRBD1. V gave up 7 bases and J gave up 1 base; unmatched junction bases: 6. Per germline, CDR1 SGHTA and CDR2 FQGTGA. There are 14 residues in the CDR3.

V usage is TRBV20-1 and J usage is TRBJ2-3; D may be TRBD2 (5 bases). This CDR3 is built from 12 residues. Germline lookup yields CDR1 DFQATT and CDR2 SNEGSKA (reference sequence). Trimming cost V 3 bases and J 3 bases, with 7 bases left between them. In DNA, the CDR3 is TGCAGTGCTAGGGAGGTAACAGATACGCAGTATTTT. This sequence encodes CSAREVTDTQYF.

Ten or more counts support this clonotype. The V call is TRBV4-1, the J call TRBJ1-5; TRBD1 might be the D (6 bases). Germline CDR1 MGHRA, CDR2 YSYEKL. V shed 3 bases and J shed 5 bases, with 11 bases lying between them. CDR3 length: 14 residues. CDR3 sequence reads: CASSQGRGHQPQHF. CDR3 in DNA: TGCGCCAGCAGCCAGGGCAGGGGCCATCAGCCCCAGCATTTT.

This clonotype was seen only a few times. This chain connects TRBV5-1 to TRBJ2-1, with D possibly matching TRBD2 (6 bases). Trimming took 4 bases from V and 8 from J, leaving 19 bases between them. Germline V gene sequence: CDR1 SGHRS, CDR2 YFSETQ. CDR3 length: 15 amino acids. CDR3 sequence reads: CASSQGLIWPDEQFF. Here the CDR3 DNA reads TGCGCCAGCAGCCAGGGACTCATCTGGCCAGATGAGCAGTTCTTC.

This chain links TRBV20-1 with TRBJ1-2; D unclear. CDR1 and CDR2 from the germline V gene are DFQATT and SNEGSKA (reference sequence). The CDR3 extends over 12 amino acids. Trimming took off 0 bases at V and 4 bases at J, with 6 bases between the two ends. In nucleotides, the CDR3 is TGCAGTGCTAGAGATCTTGTCTATGGCTACACCTTC. Its protein product is CSARDLVYGYTF.

This clonotype was detected only a few times. The V call is TRBV29-1, the J call TRBJ1-5; 8 nucleotides line up with TRBD1. Germline trimming cut 6 bases from V and 6 bases from J; bases unmatched to any gene: 7. Germline V gene lookup returns CDR1 SQVTM and CDR2 ANQGSEA. This CDR3 region has 13 residues. CDR3 sequence: CSVVTGEGQPQHF. CDR3 in DNA: TGCAGCGTCGTGACAGGGGAGGGTCAGCCCCAGCATTTT.

The chain combines TRBV3-1 with TRBJ1-3; 7 nucleotides line up with TRBD1. Losses at the gene ends were 8 bases for V and 2 bases for J; bases not matched to a gene: 3. The CDR3 length is 13 residues. Germline loops: CDR1 LGHDT, CDR2 YNNKEL (reference sequence). CDR3 sequence (DNA): TGTGCCAGCTCAGACAGGGCTGGAAACACCATATATTTT. It is translated as CASSDRAGNTIYF.

The rearrangement links TRBV14 to TRBJ1-2; D is uncertain. CDR3 length: 14 residues. Germline V gene data show CDR1 as SGHDN and CDR2 as FVKESK. The V gene lost 2 bases and the J gene lost 4 bases, with 11 bases spanning the gap. CDR3: CASSQLMDGYGYTF. The CDR3, as DNA: TGTGCCAGCAGCCAATTAATGGATGGCTATGGCTACACCTTC.

J is TRBJ1-1 and V is TRBV7-9; unclear D gene. Germline CDR1 is SEHNR and CDR2 is FQNEAQ (reference sequence). The CDR3 sequence is 17 residues long. The V and J ends lost 2 bases and 4 bases respectively, with 20 bases between them. The CDR3 DNA sequence: TGTGCCAGCAGCTTATCGGACCCTATCCCCGAGGGCACTGAAGCTTTCTTT. It translates to CASSLSDPIPEGTEAFF.

The chain has TRBV18 and TRBJ2-1; D remains unclear. V dropped 1 base and J dropped 2 bases, with 9 bases sitting between them. The CDR3 spans 15 residues. Germline values: CDR1 KGHSH, CDR2 LQKENI. The CDR3 protein is CASSPQGSAYNEQFF. The CDR3 DNA follows: TGTGCCAGCTCACCACAGGGTTCTGCCTACAATGAGCAGTTCTTC.

The rearrangement joins TRBV6-1 to TRBJ2-7, with 10 positions matching TRBD2. This CDR3 is 14 amino acids long. Germline V lookup: CDR1 MNHNS, CDR2 SASEGT. With V trimmed by 5 bases and J by 5 bases, 6 bases remained unmatched. CDR3 sequence: CASSLAAGGHEQYF. CDR3 nucleotides: TGTGCCAGCAGTTTAGCAGCGGGAGGGCACGAGCAGTACTTC.

V is TRBV4-3 and J is TRBJ1-1, with a possible D match to TRBD1 (6 bases). Germline V CDR1 and CDR2: LGHNA, YSLEER. V dropped 0 bases and J dropped 0 bases, with 17 bases sitting between them. The CDR3 has 18 amino acids. The CDR3 nucleotides are TGCGCCAGCAGCCAAGAACCTGGGGGCGAGGGGATGAACACTGAAGCTTTCTTT. Its protein is CASSQEPGGEGMNTEAFF.

J is TRBJ1-5 and V is TRBV10-3; 8 bases line up with TRBD1. The CDR3 totals 17 residues. CDR1 and CDR2 (germline): ENHRY, SYGVKD. J was trimmed by 3 bases and V by 3 bases; bases with no gene match: 10. The CDR3 reads CAISEILTGANNQPQHF. DNA of the CDR3: TGTGCCATCAGTGAAATACTGACAGGGGCGAACAATCAGCCCCAGCATTTT.